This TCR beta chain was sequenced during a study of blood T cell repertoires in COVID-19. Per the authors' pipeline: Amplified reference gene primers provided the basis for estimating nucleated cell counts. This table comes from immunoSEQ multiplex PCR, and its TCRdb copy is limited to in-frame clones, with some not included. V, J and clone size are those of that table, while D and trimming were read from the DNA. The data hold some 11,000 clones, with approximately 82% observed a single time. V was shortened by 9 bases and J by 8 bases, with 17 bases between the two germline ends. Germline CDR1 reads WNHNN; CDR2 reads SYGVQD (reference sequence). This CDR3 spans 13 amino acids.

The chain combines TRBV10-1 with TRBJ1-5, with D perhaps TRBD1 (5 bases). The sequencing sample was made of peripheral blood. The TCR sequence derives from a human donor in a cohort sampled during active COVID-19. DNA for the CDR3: TGCGCCAGTTCCGACAGTTTGGTCGAGCCCCAGCATTTT. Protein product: CASSDSLVEPQHF.